The 15 T cell receptor beta chains below were found in one sample sequenced in a study of CD8+CD57+ T cells in acquired aplastic anemia. Genomic DNA, the template, was used for profiling of the TCR beta VDJ and CDR3. TCRdb processed the reads anew with MiXCR; each CDR3 protein has one entry. The sample has about 220,000 distinct CDR3 sequences, almost 35% seen once; the top ten hold roughly 1.1%. Sequenced material: sorted CD4+, CD8+, or CD8+CD57+ T cells (not recorded which) from PBMCs. Receptors originate from a human donor in good health, serving as a control.

This clonotype was seen repeatedly, ten times or more. The genes are TRBV12-3 or TRBV12-4 and TRBJ1-2; D ambiguous. V was pared by 2 bases and J by 0 bases, with 4 bases between. This CDR3 is built from 13 residues. In DNA form, the CDR3 reads TGTGCCAGCAGTTTAATAGCTAACTATGGCTACACCTTC. Its protein is CASSLIANYGYTF.

In this sample, this clonotype turned up a few times. The rearrangement joins TRBV6-1 to TRBJ2-7, with D possibly being TRBD1 or TRBD2 (6 bases each). This CDR3 region has 16 residues. V shed 6 bases and J shed 5 bases, with 23 bases lying between them. Germline-derived CDR1 and CDR2 are MNHNS and SASEGT. Written as DNA, the CDR3 is TGTGCCAGCAGCCCCGGATTGGGGGGCGGCTACAACGAGCAGTACTTC. Protein product: CASSPGLGGGYNEQYF.

The V and J genes are TRBV3-1 and TRBJ2-7; 7 bases are a match to TRBD2. J gave up 8 bases and V 3 bases, and 4 bases lay outside the gene matches. The germline gives CDR1 LGHDT, CDR2 YNNKEL (reference sequence). The CDR3 spans 12 residues. CDR3 residues: CASSHQGGKQYF. The CDR3 coding sequence is TGTGCCAGCAGCCATCAGGGAGGGAAGCAGTACTTC.

This clonotype came up once. The CDR3 ends on some other residue instead of the conserved phenylalanine or tryptophan, so this is likely a read error. The DNA is omitted, as the CDR3 cannot be located on it reliably, and the CDR3 follows TCRdb's listing. This chain joins TRBV29-1 and TRBJ1-1. Ends included, the CDR3 has 12 residues. Germline V gene sequence: CDR1 SQVTM, CDR2 ANQGSEA. CDR3 protein: CSVGGLNTEASL.

This clonotype was counted only a few times. This chain joins TRBV5-1 and TRBJ1-3; no firm D call. Germline V gene sequence: CDR1 SGHRS, CDR2 YFSETQ. The CDR3 has 14 residues. V dropped 4 bases and J dropped 4 bases, with 12 bases sitting between them. The CDR3 sequence: CASSEGSSGNTIYF. For the CDR3, the DNA is TGCGCCAGCAGCGAGGGATCCTCAGGAAACACCATATATTTT.

The sample holds a few counts of this clonotype. The conserved closing phenylalanine or tryptophan is absent in this CDR3, likely reflecting a read error. This chain uses TRBV7-8 with TRBJ2-7; 7 bases are shared with TRBD1. CDR1 is SGHVS and CDR2 is FQNEAQ in the germline V gene. Losses at the gene ends were 3 bases for V and 2 bases for J; bases not matched to a gene: 13. This CDR3 has 17 residues. The CDR3 protein is CASSLHRPGTEAYEQYL. The CDR3 nucleotides are TGTGCCAGCAGCTTGCACAGACCCGGGACAGAAGCCTACGAGCAGTACCTC.

This clonotype was counted at least ten times. The J gene is TRBJ1-1, the V gene TRBV7-9; D gene uncertain. There are 14 residues in the CDR3. Per the germline V gene, CDR1 is SEHNR and CDR2 is FQNEAQ (reference sequence). Trimming removed 1 base from V and 2 bases from J, with 8 bases in between. Here the CDR3 reads CASSLGASNTEAFF. Here the CDR3 DNA reads TGTGCCAGCAGCTTAGGGGCCAGTAACACTGAAGCTTTCTTT.

The genes are TRBV2 and TRBJ2-7; D not resolved. CDR3 length: 12 residues. CDR1 is SNHLY, CDR2 FYNNEI, per germline. Deletions cut 6 bases from V and 0 bases from J, with 6 bases between. The CDR3 protein is CASRGSSYEQYF. In DNA, the CDR3 is TGTGCCAGCAGGGGAAGCTCCTACGAGCAGTACTTC.

The table lists this clonotype with many counts. The V gene is TRBV10-3, the J gene TRBJ1-2; D remains unclear. CDR3 size: 15 residues. The V gene lost 5 bases and the J gene lost 2 bases, with 15 bases spanning the gap. CDR1 ENHRY and CDR2 SYGVKD come from the germline V gene. The CDR3 loop is CAISSDLTLNYGYTF. As DNA, the CDR3 is TGTGCCATCAGTTCTGATTTGACACTGAACTATGGCTACACCTTC.

As regards this clonotype: This clone may be a read error of a much larger clone one base away. The rearrangement uses TRBV9 and TRBJ1-2; D uncertain. CDR3 length: 14 residues. CDR1 SGDLS and CDR2 YYNGEE come from the germline V gene. The CDR3: CASSVDPINYGHTF. The CDR3 nucleotides read TGTGCCAGCAGCGTAGACCCAATTAACTATGGCCACACCTTC.

This clonotype has just a few counts. V gene TRBV6-5 combines with J gene TRBJ1-2; TRBD1 aligns across 7 bases. CDR3 length: 16 residues. The trim removed 0 bases at V and 4 bases at J, leaving 8 bases unmatched. Germline lookup yields CDR1 MNHEY and CDR2 SVGAGI. Here the CDR3 reads CASSYSGGAGGYGYTF. In DNA form, the CDR3 reads TGTGCCAGCAGTTACTCGGGCGGGGCAGGGGGCTATGGCTACACCTTC.

In this sample, this clonotype turned up a few times. A much larger clone sits a single nucleotide away, making a read error possible. The chain has TRBV7-2 and TRBJ1-5, with D tentatively TRBD1 (6 bases). The CDR3 is made up of 15 amino acids. The germline V gene has CDR1 SGHTA and CDR2 FQGNSA. CDR3 amino acids: CASSAGHLSSQPQHF. CDR3 bases: TGTGCCAGCAGCGCGGGACATCTTAGCAGTCAGCCCCAGCATTTT.

This clonotype was picked up many times. The genes are TRBV20-1 and TRBJ2-7; 9 bases align to TRBD1. With V trimmed by 5 bases and J by 4 bases, 3 bases remained unmatched. The CDR3 loop spans 12 amino acids. The germline gives CDR1 DFQATT, CDR2 SNEGSKA (reference sequence). CDR3 amino acids: CSARDRVYEQYF. In nucleotides, the CDR3 is TGCAGTGCTCGGGACAGGGTATACGAGCAGTACTTC.

Remarks on this clonotype: The conserved closing phenylalanine or tryptophan is absent in this CDR3, likely reflecting a read error. The chain recombines TRBV5-1 with TRBJ2-2; the match to TRBD2 covers 7 bases. Germline V lookup: CDR1 SGHRS, CDR2 YFSETQ. Trimming cost V 2 bases and J 1 base; bases outside gene matches: 5. The CDR3 is made up of 16 amino acids. The CDR3 nucleotides are TGCGCCAGCAGCTTCGTGCTAGCGGAGAACACCGGGGAGCTGTTTTCT. It is translated as CASSFVLAENTGELFS.

The sample holds a few counts of this clonotype. The chain employs TRBV6-1 and TRBJ2-7, with D possibly TRBD2 on 7 matching bases. The V and J ends lost 5 bases and 0 bases respectively, with 26 bases between them. The germline V gene has CDR1 MNHNS and CDR2 SASEGT. This CDR3 spans 19 amino acids. CDR3 in DNA: TGTGCCAGCAGTCGCGTGGGGGGGGCAGGCGTACTCAGCTCCTACGAGCAGTACTTC. Amino acid sequence: CASSRVGGAGVLSSYEQYF.